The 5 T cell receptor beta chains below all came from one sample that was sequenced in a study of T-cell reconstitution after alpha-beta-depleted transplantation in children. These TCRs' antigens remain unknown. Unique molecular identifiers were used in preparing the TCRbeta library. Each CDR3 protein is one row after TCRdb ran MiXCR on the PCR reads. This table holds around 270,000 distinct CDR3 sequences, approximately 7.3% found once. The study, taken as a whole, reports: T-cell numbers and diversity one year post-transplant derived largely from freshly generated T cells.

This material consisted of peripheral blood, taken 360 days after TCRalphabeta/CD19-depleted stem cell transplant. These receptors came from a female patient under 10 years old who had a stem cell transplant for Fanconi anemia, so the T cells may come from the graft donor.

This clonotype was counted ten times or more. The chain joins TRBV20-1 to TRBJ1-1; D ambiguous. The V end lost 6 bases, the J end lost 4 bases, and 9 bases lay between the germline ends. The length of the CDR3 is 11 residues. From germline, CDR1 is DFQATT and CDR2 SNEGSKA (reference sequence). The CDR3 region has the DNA TGCAGTGCCGAGGGCAGCACTGAAGCTTTCTTT. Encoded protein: CSAEGSTEAFF.

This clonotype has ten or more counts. This chain's CDR3 is CASSFWTGEGYTF. In DNA form, the CDR3 reads TGTGCCAGCAGTTTTTGGACAGGGGAAGGCTACACCTTC. This sequence joins TRBV28 and TRBJ1-2; 9 positions match TRBD1. Germline CDR1 is MDHEN and CDR2 is SYDVKM. V shed 3 bases, J shed 8 bases, and the junction held 4 bases outside the gene matches. The CDR3 loop spans 13 amino acids.

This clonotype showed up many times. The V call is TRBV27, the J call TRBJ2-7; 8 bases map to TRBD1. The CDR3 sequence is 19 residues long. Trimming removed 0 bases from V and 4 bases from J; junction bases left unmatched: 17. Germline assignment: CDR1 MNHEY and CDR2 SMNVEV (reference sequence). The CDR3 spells CASSLSGTGHHLPPYEQYF. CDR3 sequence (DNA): TGTGCCAGCAGTTTATCTGGGACAGGTCATCACCTCCCACCTTACGAGCAGTACTTC.

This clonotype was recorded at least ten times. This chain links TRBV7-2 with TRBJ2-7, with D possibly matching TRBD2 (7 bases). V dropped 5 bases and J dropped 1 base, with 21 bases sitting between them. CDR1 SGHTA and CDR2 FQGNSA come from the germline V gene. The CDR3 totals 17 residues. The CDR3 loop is CASSQDAGGPRSYEQYF. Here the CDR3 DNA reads TGTGCCAGCAGCCAAGACGCCGGGGGGCCTAGATCCTACGAGCAGTACTTC.

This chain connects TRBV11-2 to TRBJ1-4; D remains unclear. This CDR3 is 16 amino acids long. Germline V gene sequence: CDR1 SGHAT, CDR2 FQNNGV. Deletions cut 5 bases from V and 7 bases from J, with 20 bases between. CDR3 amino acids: CASSQPGRGYSEKLFF. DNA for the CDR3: TGTGCCAGCAGCCAACCCGGGCGCGGTTATAGTGAAAAACTGTTTTTT.